This T cell receptor beta chain came from a study of PD-1 blockade in classical Hodgkin lymphoma. V lost 6 bases, J lost 0 bases, and 12 bases lay in between. The V gene's germline CDR1 is SNHLY and CDR2 FYNNEI. The length of the CDR3 is 15 residues. In regard to this clone: The target antigen is unknown.

Produced via immunoSEQ multiplex PCR; TCRdb's table is partial and in-frame only. The table records about 110,000 clones, roughly nine tenths of them present only once. Study outcomes and limitations: Baseline diversity in complete responders resembled that of newly diagnosed patients. By cycle point C4D1, TCR diversity had risen significantly in CD4+ cells (but not CD8+ cells).

Relapse after autologous stem cell transplantation occurred in every patient, and brentuximab vedotin exposure varied. This clonotype originated in a human donor with classical Hodgkin lymphoma. This sample comprised peripheral blood mononuclear cells (PBMCs), obtained before the second cycle of nivolumab. The gene calls are TRBV2 and TRBJ1-5; maybe TRBD1 (5 bases). CDR3 sequence: CASRKDSASNQPQHF. CDR3 bases: TGTGCCAGCAGAAAAGACAGCGCTAGCAATCAGCCCCAGCATTTT.